The source of this T cell receptor beta chain is a study of Graves' ophthalmopathy and Graves' hyperthyroidism. Study details: Peripheral blood sampling occurred at initial diagnosis, before any treatment.

If patients had other autoimmune diseases, uncontrolled infections, pregnancy or lactation, they were excluded. Fresh peripheral blood (over 9.5 ml) yielded the PBMCs. Amplifying from RNA transcripts, the study obtained TCR beta CDR3 regions. After a first-round RT-PCR with HTBI primers, a second-round multiplex PCR was run. TCRdb passed the multiplex PCR reads through MiXCR, listing each CDR3 protein once. The sample contains about 740,000 distinct CDR3 sequences, approximately 40% of which appear only once. V lost 6 bases, J lost 3 bases, and 11 bases lay in between. CDR3 size: 13 residues. Germline V gives CDR1 LNHNV, CDR2 YYDKDF (reference sequence). The table lists this clonotype with many counts.

This sequence was found in an adult man with Graves' ophthalmopathy. The material sequenced was peripheral blood. V usage is TRBV15 and J usage is TRBJ2-5; no definite D call. The CDR3 nucleotides read TGTGCCACCAGGAACCGGGCGGAAGAGACCCAGTACTTC. This codes for CATRNRAEETQYF.